One T cell receptor (beta chain) is described in this entry. Antigen unknown. They ran version v3.0 of the immunoSEQ assay at survey level. Clones were sequenced by immunoSEQ multiplex PCR, and TCRdb holds only the in-frame ones, with some missing. The sample holds some 38,000 clones, around 85% seen once. The sample comes from a study of long-term antiretroviral therapy in people with HIV. Study-wide findings and caveats: ART adherence was not documented, and neither viral resistance nor therapy changes had any data.

The CDR3 consists of 13 residues. Germline CDR1 LNHDA, CDR2 SQIVND (reference sequence). V lost 10 bases and J lost 9, with 19 bases in between. Ahead of DNA extraction, samples held roughly 1-11 million cryopreserved PBMC each. The sequence came from a young man with HIV. The gene calls are TRBV19 and TRBJ2-1; no reliable D call. The specimen comprised unsorted PBMCs, sampled 1.5 years after starting antiretroviral therapy. The CDR3 region has the DNA TGTGCCACCACGTCGATTACAGAGGCTGAGCAGTTCTTC. Protein: CATTSITEAEQFF. The full variable domain, its missing parts supplied by reference TRBV19 and TRBJ2-1, is DGGITQSPKYLFRKEGQNVTLSCEQNLNHDAMYWYRQDPGQGLRLIYYSQIVNDFQKGDIAEGYSVSREKKESFPLTVTSAQKNPTAFYLCATTSITEAEQFFGPGTRLTVL.